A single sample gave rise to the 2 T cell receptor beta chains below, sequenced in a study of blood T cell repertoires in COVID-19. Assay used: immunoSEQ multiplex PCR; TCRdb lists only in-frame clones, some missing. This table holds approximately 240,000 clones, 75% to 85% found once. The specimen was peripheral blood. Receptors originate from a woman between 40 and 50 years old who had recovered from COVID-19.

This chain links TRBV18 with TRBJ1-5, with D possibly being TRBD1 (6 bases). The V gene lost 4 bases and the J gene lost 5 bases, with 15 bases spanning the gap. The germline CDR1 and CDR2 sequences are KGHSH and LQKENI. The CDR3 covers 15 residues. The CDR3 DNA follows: TGTGCCAGCTCACTGTCACAGGGATCTCATCAGCCCCAGCATTTT. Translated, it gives CASSLSQGSHQPQHF. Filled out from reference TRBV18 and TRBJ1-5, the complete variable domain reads NAGVMQNPRHLVRRRGQEARLRCSPMKGHSHVYWYRQLPEEGLKFMVYLQKENIIDESGMPKERFSAEFPKEGPSILRIQQVVRGDSAAYFCASSLSQGSHQPQHFGDGTRLSIL.

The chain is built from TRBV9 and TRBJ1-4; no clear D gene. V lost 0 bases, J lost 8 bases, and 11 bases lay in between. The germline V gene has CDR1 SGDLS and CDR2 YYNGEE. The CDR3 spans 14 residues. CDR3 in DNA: TGTGCCAGCAGCGTAGGAGGGTCTGACGAAAAACTGTTTTTT. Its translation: CASSVGGSDEKLFF.